These T cell receptor beta chains were read from a single sample in a study of a mutant IDH1 vaccine in newly diagnosed glioma. Their specific antigens are unknown. Method: immunoSEQ multiplex PCR; TCRdb's copy keeps in-frame clones and lacks some. The table shows about 46,000 clones, with 65% to 85% occurring only once. The source material was PBMCs, sampled from a glioma patient whose treatment included an IDH1 peptide vaccine. The receptors come from a woman aged 25 to 39 with glioma. Some clones in this sample may be carry-over from other donors' samples. The CDR3 runs from the conserved cysteine through the conserved F or W. A D gene is named only where the DNA matches it firmly. A row's size may be missing; if present it is once, few, many or a size class.

j_gene: TRBJ2-5
v_gene: TRBV29-1
abundance: once
d_gene: .
CDR3nt: TGCAGCGTCAATCTAGGAGGACTGGGAGGGACCCAGTACTTC
CDR3aa: CSVNLGGLGGTQYF

j_gene: TRBJ2-1
v_gene: TRBV5-1
abundance: .
d_gene: .
CDR3nt: TGCGCCAGCCGAAAACAGGGTTCGTCGGGTGTCTCCTACAATGAGCAGTTCTTC
CDR3aa: CASRKQGSSGVSYNEQFF

j_gene: TRBJ2-7
v_gene: TRBV19
abundance: .
d_gene: .
CDR3nt: TGTGCCAGTAGTACCGGAGTAGGGGTGGGGTACGAGCAGTACTTC
CDR3aa: CASSTGVGVGYEQYF

j_gene: TRBJ2-1
v_gene: TRBV10-3
abundance: .
d_gene: TRBD2
CDR3nt: TGTGCCATCAGTGTTTTGGGACTAGCCTATAATGAGCAGTTCTTC
CDR3aa: CAISVLGLAYNEQFF

j_gene: TRBJ2-7
v_gene: TRBV9
abundance: .
d_gene: .
CDR3nt: TGTGCCAGCAGCGAAAGGGACTCCTACGAGCAGTACTTC
CDR3aa: CASSERDSYEQYF

j_gene: TRBJ1-5
v_gene: TRBV6-1
abundance: .
d_gene: .
CDR3nt: TGTGCCAGCAGTGACGACTCCCTACCTCGATGGGGGTGGCTTCAGCCCCAGCATTTT
CDR3aa: CASSDDSLPRWGWLQPQHF

j_gene: TRBJ1-1
v_gene: TRBV10-2
abundance: .
d_gene: .
CDR3nt: TGCGCCAGCAGTTTCTGGGGCACTGAAGCTTTCTTT
CDR3aa: CASSFWGTEAFF

j_gene: TRBJ1-3
v_gene: TRBV5-6
abundance: .
d_gene: .
CDR3nt: TGTGCCAGCACCCTTGGAGCAGGTCTTAGGAAGACCATATATTTT
CDR3aa: CASTLGAGLRKTIYF

j_gene: TRBJ1-5
v_gene: TRBV6-1
abundance: .
d_gene: TRBD1
CDR3nt: TGTGCCAGCAATGACAGGGGGCACAATAGCAATCAGCCCCAGCATTTT
CDR3aa: CASNDRGHNSNQPQHF

j_gene: TRBJ2-3
v_gene: TRBV25-1
abundance: .
d_gene: .
CDR3nt: TGTGCCAGCAGTGAATTCCTAGCCCCAGATACGCAGTATTTT
CDR3aa: CASSEFLAPDTQYF

j_gene: TRBJ2-1
v_gene: TRBV6-1
abundance: .
d_gene: TRBD1
CDR3nt: TGTGCCAGCAGTGAACGTCAGGGGGCCCCCAACAATGAGCAGTTCTTC
CDR3aa: CASSERQGAPNNEQFF

j_gene: TRBJ1-3
v_gene: TRBV6-5
abundance: .
d_gene: TRBD1
CDR3nt: TGTGCCAGCAGACGACAGGGGGAAGGCGGAAACACCATATATTTT
CDR3aa: CASRRQGEGGNTIYF

j_gene: TRBJ2-7
v_gene: TRBV30
abundance: .
d_gene: .
CDR3nt: TGTGCCTCCCGGGCCGTTAGCTCCTACGAGCAGTACTTC
CDR3aa: CASRAVSSYEQYF

j_gene: TRBJ1-5
v_gene: TRBV6-1
abundance: .
d_gene: .
CDR3nt: TGTGCCAGCGTGGGGGCCATTAGCAATCAGCCCCAGCATTTT
CDR3aa: CASVGAISNQPQHF

j_gene: TRBJ1-5
v_gene: TRBV27
abundance: .
d_gene: .
CDR3nt: TGTGCCAGCAGTTTCAAGGGGGGAAGTCAGCCCCAGCATTTT
CDR3aa: CASSFKGGSQPQHF

j_gene: TRBJ1-2
v_gene: TRBV9
abundance: .
d_gene: .
CDR3nt: TGTGCCAGCAGCAGTCCCGGACAGTTCTATGGCTACACCTTC
CDR3aa: CASSSPGQFYGYTF

j_gene: TRBJ2-5
v_gene: TRBV7-8
abundance: .
d_gene: .
CDR3nt: TGTGCCAGCAGCTTAGCAAAGGCTAGCGCCCAAGAGACCCAGTACTTC
CDR3aa: CASSLAKASAQETQYF

j_gene: TRBJ2-7
v_gene: TRBV29-1
abundance: .
d_gene: .
CDR3nt: TGCAGCGTTGGAGGCGGGCACGAGCAGTACTTC
CDR3aa: CSVGGGHEQYF

j_gene: TRBJ1-2
v_gene: TRBV4-1
abundance: .
d_gene: .
CDR3nt: TGCGCCAGCAGCCAAGCAGGGGTTTACTACACCTTC
CDR3aa: CASSQAGVYYTF

j_gene: TRBJ2-7
v_gene: TRBV5-8
abundance: .
d_gene: .
CDR3nt: TGTGCCAGCAGCTTGTACGGCCCCTACGAGCAGTACTTC
CDR3aa: CASSLYGPYEQYF

j_gene: TRBJ1-1
v_gene: TRBV5-1
abundance: few
d_gene: TRBD1
CDR3nt: TGCGCCAGCAGCTTCGACAGGGGGAGGACTGAAGCTTTCTTT
CDR3aa: CASSFDRGRTEAFF

j_gene: TRBJ1-2
v_gene: TRBV5-4
abundance: .
d_gene: TRBD1
CDR3nt: TGTGCCAGCAGCTTGGCGCAGGGGGGGAGGGGCTACACCTTC
CDR3aa: CASSLAQGGRGYTF

j_gene: TRBJ2-3
v_gene: TRBV19
abundance: .
d_gene: .
CDR3nt: TGTGCCAGTAGTATAGGAGCCTGGACAGATACGCAGTATTTT
CDR3aa: CASSIGAWTDTQYF

j_gene: TRBJ2-1
v_gene: TRBV30
abundance: .
d_gene: TRBD2
CDR3nt: TGTGCCTGGAGGGACCTCCTTGGACTAGAGGGGAACAATGAGCAGTTCTTC
CDR3aa: CAWRDLLGLEGNNEQFF

j_gene: TRBJ2-7
v_gene: TRBV10-3
abundance: .
d_gene: .
CDR3nt: TGTGCCATCAGTGGGGCGAGAGGGAAGCCTGTCGAGCAGTACTTC
CDR3aa: CAISGARGKPVEQYF

j_gene: TRBJ2-1
v_gene: TRBV9
abundance: .
d_gene: TRBD1
CDR3nt: TGTGCCAGCAGCGCGGGACAGAAACAATACAATGAGCAGTTCTTC
CDR3aa: CASSAGQKQYNEQFF

j_gene: TRBJ1-1
v_gene: TRBV4-1
abundance: .
d_gene: TRBD1
CDR3nt: TGCGCCAGCAGCTTAGCGCCAGGGGGCTACGAAAGGTACACTGAAGCTTTCTTT
CDR3aa: CASSLAPGGYERYTEAFF

j_gene: TRBJ1-3
v_gene: TRBV6-1
abundance: .
d_gene: .
CDR3nt: TGTGCCAGCAGTGAGGATCTAAGCCTCTTCTCTGGAAACACCATATATTTT
CDR3aa: CASSEDLSLFSGNTIYF

j_gene: TRBJ2-7
v_gene: TRBV9
abundance: once
d_gene: .
CDR3nt: TGTGCCAGCAGCGTCGCCGGGAGTTTCGACGAGCAGTACTTC
CDR3aa: CASSVAGSFDEQYF

j_gene: TRBJ2-3
v_gene: TRBV7-9
abundance: .
d_gene: TRBD1
CDR3nt: TGTGCCAGCAGCTTACTCCGGGACAGTGGCACAGATACGCAGTATTTT
CDR3aa: CASSLLRDSGTDTQYF

j_gene: TRBJ2-7
v_gene: TRBV6-1
abundance: .
d_gene: TRBD2
CDR3nt: TGTGCCAGCAGTGAGCCTAGCGGGAGAAGCGAGCAGTACTTC
CDR3aa: CASSEPSGRSEQYF

j_gene: TRBJ1-1
v_gene: TRBV7-8
abundance: .
d_gene: .
CDR3nt: TGTGCCAGCAGCCCACGACTGTCTGACTCTGAAGCTTTCTTT
CDR3aa: CASSPRLSDSEAFF

j_gene: TRBJ2-7
v_gene: TRBV29-1
abundance: .
d_gene: TRBD1
CDR3nt: TGCAGCGTCGCCGGGACAGGGGGGAGCTCCTACGAGCAGTACTTC
CDR3aa: CSVAGTGGSSYEQYF

j_gene: TRBJ1-5
v_gene: TRBV6-1
abundance: .
d_gene: .
CDR3nt: TGTGCCAGCACGGAGGAGGGACTTGGGCAGCCCCAGCATTTT
CDR3aa: CASTEEGLGQPQHF

j_gene: TRBJ2-5
v_gene: TRBV30
abundance: once
d_gene: .
CDR3nt: TGTGCCTGGAGTGTAAAGGGGCAAGGGACCCAGTACTTC
CDR3aa: CAWSVKGQGTQYF

j_gene: TRBJ1-1
v_gene: TRBV9
abundance: .
d_gene: TRBD1
CDR3nt: TGTGCCAGCAGCGTAAGGGACAGCGGAATGAACACTGAAGCTTTCTTT
CDR3aa: CASSVRDSGMNTEAFF

j_gene: TRBJ2-3
v_gene: TRBV29-1
abundance: .
d_gene: .
CDR3nt: TGCAGCGTTGAGCGAGGGCCTGGAAGCACAGATACGCAGTATTTT
CDR3aa: CSVERGPGSTDTQYF

j_gene: TRBJ2-3
v_gene: TRBV5-4
abundance: once
d_gene: .
CDR3nt: TGTGCCAGCAGCCGAGTACTTGGCGCAGATACGCAGTATTTT
CDR3aa: CASSRVLGADTQYF

j_gene: TRBJ1-4
v_gene: TRBV6-5
abundance: .
d_gene: .
CDR3nt: TGTGCCAGCAGTTACTCGTTTACCCAGGGTGAAAAACTGTTTTTT
CDR3aa: CASSYSFTQGEKLFF

j_gene: TRBJ2-3
v_gene: TRBV25-1
abundance: .
d_gene: TRBD2
CDR3nt: TGTGCCAGCGGCCCTACTAGCGGGAGTGGCACAGATACGCAGTATTTT
CDR3aa: CASGPTSGSGTDTQYF

j_gene: TRBJ2-1
v_gene: TRBV13
abundance: .
d_gene: TRBD2
CDR3nt: TGTGCCAGCATCCCCCGGGGTAGCGGGAGAGGAAGTGAGCAGTTCTTC
CDR3aa: CASIPRGSGRGSEQFF

j_gene: TRBJ2-3
v_gene: TRBV27
abundance: .
d_gene: .
CDR3nt: TGTGCCAGCAGTTTATCCAGTACGTACACAGATACGCAGTATTTT
CDR3aa: CASSLSSTYTDTQYF

j_gene: TRBJ2-2
v_gene: TRBV11-2
abundance: .
d_gene: TRBD2
CDR3nt: TGTGCCAGCAGCACCGGGACTAGGACCGGGGAGCTGTTTTTT
CDR3aa: CASSTGTRTGELFF

j_gene: TRBJ1-5
v_gene: TRBV11-2
abundance: .
d_gene: .
CDR3nt: TGTGCCAGCAGCTTCGAACAGGGACGGGGGCCCCAGCATTTT
CDR3aa: CASSFEQGRGPQHF

j_gene: TRBJ1-2
v_gene: TRBV5-3
abundance: .
d_gene: .
CDR3nt: TGTGCCAGAAGCTATCCGACAGGTTTGAACCCTAACTATGGCTACACCTTC
CDR3aa: CARSYPTGLNPNYGYTF

j_gene: TRBJ1-1
v_gene: TRBV11-2
abundance: .
d_gene: TRBD1
CDR3nt: TGTGCCAGCAGCGCCTGGGGACAGGGTGAAGCTTTCTTT
CDR3aa: CASSAWGQGEAFF

j_gene: TRBJ2-1
v_gene: TRBV6-1
abundance: .
d_gene: TRBD2
CDR3nt: TGTGCCAGCAGTGGTCTAGCGGGTAGGAATGAGCAGTTCTTC
CDR3aa: CASSGLAGRNEQFF

j_gene: TRBJ2-1
v_gene: TRBV10-2
abundance: .
d_gene: TRBD1
CDR3nt: TGCGCCAGCAGTGAATACAGGGGCGCGGGCAATGAGCAGTTCTTC
CDR3aa: CASSEYRGAGNEQFF

j_gene: TRBJ1-5
v_gene: TRBV7-8
abundance: .
d_gene: TRBD1
CDR3nt: TGTGCCAGCAGTCGGACAGGGGAGAGCAATCAGCCCCAGCATTTT
CDR3aa: CASSRTGESNQPQHF